The entry below gives a single TCR beta chain sequence along with its context. Its target is unknown. This specimen comes from a study of T cell responses to AZD1222 COVID-19 vaccine. Study-wide findings and caveats: There were repertoire samples only from the period after the peak T cell response. Two AZD1222 administrations were followed by greater Spike-specific TCR breadth and depth. With dominance at 160-218 and 743-854, vaccine-associated CD4 TCRs spanned spike.

Second-dose intervals of approximately 4 or approximately 12 weeks were pooled. Libraries were prepared by immunoSEQ multiplex PCR; TCRdb keeps only in-frame clonotypes and omits some of them. The table lists some 81,000 clones, 80% to 95% of them singletons. Germline lookup yields CDR1 SGHRS and CDR2 YFSETQ. Trimming stripped 5 bases from V and 2 bases from J, with 9 bases between. This CDR3 is 13 amino acids long. The sample was peripheral blood, taken 28 days after the second AZD1222 dose. The clonotype was recovered from an adult who received the AZD1222 COVID-19 vaccine. This chain connects TRBV5-1 to TRBJ2-3; no clear D gene. This CDR3 is CASSLTTTDTQYF. CDR3 DNA: TGCGCCAGCAGTCTTACCACCACAGATACGCAGTATTTT.